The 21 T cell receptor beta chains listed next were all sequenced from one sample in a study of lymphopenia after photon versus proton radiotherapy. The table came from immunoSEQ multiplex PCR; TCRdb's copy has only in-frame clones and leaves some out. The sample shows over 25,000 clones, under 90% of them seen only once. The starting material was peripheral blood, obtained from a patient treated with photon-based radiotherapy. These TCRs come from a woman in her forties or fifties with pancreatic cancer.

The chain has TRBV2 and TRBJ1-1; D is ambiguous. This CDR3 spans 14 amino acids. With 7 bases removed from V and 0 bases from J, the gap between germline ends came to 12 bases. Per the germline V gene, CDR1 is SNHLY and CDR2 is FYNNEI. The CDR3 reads CASTRAFMNTEAFF. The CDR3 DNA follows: TGTGCCAGCACCCGAGCCTTCATGAACACTGAAGCTTTCTTT.

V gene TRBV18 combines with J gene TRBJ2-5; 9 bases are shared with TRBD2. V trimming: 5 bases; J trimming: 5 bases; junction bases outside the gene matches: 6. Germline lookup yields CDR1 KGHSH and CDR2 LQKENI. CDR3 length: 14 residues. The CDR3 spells CASSVREGHETQYF. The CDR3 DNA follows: TGTGCCAGCTCAGTGCGGGAGGGACACGAGACCCAGTACTTC. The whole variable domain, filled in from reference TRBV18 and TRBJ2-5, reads NAGVMQNPRHLVRRRGQEARLRCSPMKGHSHVYWYRQLPEEGLKFMVYLQKENIIDESGMPKERFSAEFPKEGPSILRIQQVVRGDSAAYFCASSVREGHETQYFGPGTRLLVL.

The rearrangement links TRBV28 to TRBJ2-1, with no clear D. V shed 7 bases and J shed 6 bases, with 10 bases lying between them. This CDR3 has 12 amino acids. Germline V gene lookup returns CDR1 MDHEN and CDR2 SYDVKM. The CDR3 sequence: CASTRGINEQFF. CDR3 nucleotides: TGTGCCAGCACCCGCGGAATCAATGAGCAGTTCTTC.

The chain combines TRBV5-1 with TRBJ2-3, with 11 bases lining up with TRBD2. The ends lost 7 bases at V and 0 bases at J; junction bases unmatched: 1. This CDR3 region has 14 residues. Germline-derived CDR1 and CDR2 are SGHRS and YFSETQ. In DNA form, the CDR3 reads TGCGCCAGCGGGACTAGCGGTAGCACAGATACGCAGTATTTT. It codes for CASGTSGSTDTQYF.

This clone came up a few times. CDR3 residues: CASSLGVDGTYEQYF. DNA for the CDR3: TGTGCCAGCAGCTTAGGGGTGGATGGGACCTACGAGCAGTACTTC. The chain recombines TRBV7-8 with TRBJ2-7; D not certain. Germline CDR1 is SGHVS and CDR2 is FQNEAQ. This CDR3 comprises 15 residues. Trimming removed 1 base at V and 2 bases at J, with 12 bases between.

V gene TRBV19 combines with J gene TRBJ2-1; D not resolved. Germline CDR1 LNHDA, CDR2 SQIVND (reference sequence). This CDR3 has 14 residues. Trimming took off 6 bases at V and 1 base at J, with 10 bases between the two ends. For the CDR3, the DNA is TGTGCCAGTAGACCGGAGAGGTCCTACAATGAGCAGTTCTTC. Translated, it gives CASRPERSYNEQFF.

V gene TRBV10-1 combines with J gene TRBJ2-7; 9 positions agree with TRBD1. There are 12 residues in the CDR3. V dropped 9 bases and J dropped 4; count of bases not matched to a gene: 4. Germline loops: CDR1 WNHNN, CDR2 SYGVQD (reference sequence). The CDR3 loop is CARDGTGYEQYF. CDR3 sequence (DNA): TGCGCCAGGGACGGGACAGGGTACGAGCAGTACTTC.

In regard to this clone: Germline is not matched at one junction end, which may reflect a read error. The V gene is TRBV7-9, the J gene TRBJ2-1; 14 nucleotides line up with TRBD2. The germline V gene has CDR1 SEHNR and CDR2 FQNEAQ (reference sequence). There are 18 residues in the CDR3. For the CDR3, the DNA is TGTGCCAGCAGCTTAGGGGAGACTAGCGGGAGGGCCTATAATGAGCAGTTCTTC. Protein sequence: CASSLGETSGRAYNEQFF.

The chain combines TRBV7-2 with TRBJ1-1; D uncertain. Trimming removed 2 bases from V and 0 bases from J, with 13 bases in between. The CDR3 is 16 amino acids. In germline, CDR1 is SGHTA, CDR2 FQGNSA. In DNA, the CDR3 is TGTGCCAGCAGCTTACAACCCAACAGACTGAACACTGAAGCTTTCTTT. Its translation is CASSLQPNRLNTEAFF.

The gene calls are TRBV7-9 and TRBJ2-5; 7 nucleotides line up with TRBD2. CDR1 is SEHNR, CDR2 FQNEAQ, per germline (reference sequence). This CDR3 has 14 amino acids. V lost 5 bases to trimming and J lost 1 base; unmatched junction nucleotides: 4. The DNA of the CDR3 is TGTGCCAGCAGCAGTTGGGAGGGCCAAGAGACCCAGTACTTC. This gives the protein CASSSWEGQETQYF.

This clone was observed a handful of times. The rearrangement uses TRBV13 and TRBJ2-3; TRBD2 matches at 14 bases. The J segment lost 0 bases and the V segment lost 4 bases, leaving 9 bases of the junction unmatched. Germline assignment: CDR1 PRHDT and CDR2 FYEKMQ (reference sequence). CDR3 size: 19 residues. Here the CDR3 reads CASSSRTSGRHASTDTQYF. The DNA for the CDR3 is TGTGCCAGCAGCTCGAGGACTAGCGGGAGGCATGCTAGCACAGATACGCAGTATTTT.

The CDR3 loop is CAWSTVASGVSYEQYF. Here the CDR3 DNA reads TGTGCCTGGAGTACCGTTGCTAGCGGCGTTTCCTACGAGCAGTACTTC. V usage is TRBV30 and J usage is TRBJ2-7; 7 nucleotides match TRBD2. V lost 2 bases to trimming and J lost 1 base; unmatched junction nucleotides: 11. The V gene's germline CDR1 is GTSNPN and CDR2 SVGIG (reference sequence). The CDR3 has 16 residues.

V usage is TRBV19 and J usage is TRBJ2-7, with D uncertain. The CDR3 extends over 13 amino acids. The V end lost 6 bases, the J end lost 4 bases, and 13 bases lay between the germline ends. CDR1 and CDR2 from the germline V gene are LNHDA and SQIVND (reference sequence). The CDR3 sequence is CASRPDWSYEQYF. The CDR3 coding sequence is TGTGCCAGTAGGCCCGACTGGTCGTACGAGCAGTACTTC.

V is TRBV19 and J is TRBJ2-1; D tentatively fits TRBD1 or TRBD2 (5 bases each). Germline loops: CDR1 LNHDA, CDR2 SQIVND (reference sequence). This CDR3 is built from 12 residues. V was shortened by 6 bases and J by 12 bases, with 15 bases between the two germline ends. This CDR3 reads CASSENRDLQFF. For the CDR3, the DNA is TGTGCCAGTAGCGAGAACCGGGACCTGCAGTTCTTC.

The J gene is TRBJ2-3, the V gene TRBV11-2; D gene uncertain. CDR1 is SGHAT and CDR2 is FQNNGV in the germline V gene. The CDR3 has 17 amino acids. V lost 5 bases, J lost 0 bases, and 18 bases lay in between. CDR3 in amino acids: CASSPRTDPSSTDTQYF. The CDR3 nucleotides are TGTGCCAGCAGCCCTCGGACGGACCCCTCTAGCACAGATACGCAGTATTTT.

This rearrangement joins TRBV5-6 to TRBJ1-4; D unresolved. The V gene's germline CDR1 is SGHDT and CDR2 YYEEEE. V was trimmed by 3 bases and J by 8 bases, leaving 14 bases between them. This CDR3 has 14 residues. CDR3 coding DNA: TGTGCCAGCAGCTCCTTGGATAATGGGGAAAAACTGTTTTTT. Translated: CASSSLDNGEKLFF.

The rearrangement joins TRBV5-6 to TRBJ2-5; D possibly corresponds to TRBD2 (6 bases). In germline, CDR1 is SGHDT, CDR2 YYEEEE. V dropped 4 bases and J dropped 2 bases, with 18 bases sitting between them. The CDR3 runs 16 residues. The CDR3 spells CASSRLGAGSQETQYF. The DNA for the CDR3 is TGTGCCAGCAGCCGCCTCGGGGCGGGGTCACAAGAGACCCAGTACTTC.

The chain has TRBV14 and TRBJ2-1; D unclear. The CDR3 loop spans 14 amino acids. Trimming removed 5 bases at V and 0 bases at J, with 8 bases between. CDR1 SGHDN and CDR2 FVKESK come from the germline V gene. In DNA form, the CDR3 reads TGTGCCAGCAGCTATCTCCTCTCCTACAATGAGCAGTTCTTC. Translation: CASSYLLSYNEQFF.

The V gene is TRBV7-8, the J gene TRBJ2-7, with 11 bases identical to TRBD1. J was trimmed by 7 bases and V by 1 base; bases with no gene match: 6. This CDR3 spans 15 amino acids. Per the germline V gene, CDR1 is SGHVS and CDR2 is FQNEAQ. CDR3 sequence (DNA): TGTGCCAGCAGCTTAGGACGGGGGACAGGGGGAGAGCAGTACTTC. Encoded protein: CASSLGRGTGGEQYF.

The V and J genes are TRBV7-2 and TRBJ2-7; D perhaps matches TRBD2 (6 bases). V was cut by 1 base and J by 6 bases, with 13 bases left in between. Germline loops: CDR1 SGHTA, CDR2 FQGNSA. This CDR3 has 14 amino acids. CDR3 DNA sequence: TGTGCCAGCAGCTTAGGGGACCGCGGGGTCGAGCAGTACTTC. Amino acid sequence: CASSLGDRGVEQYF.

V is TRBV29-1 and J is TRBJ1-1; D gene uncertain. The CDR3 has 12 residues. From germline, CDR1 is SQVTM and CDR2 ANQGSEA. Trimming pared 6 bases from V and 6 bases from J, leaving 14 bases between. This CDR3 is CSVQDRPPEAFF. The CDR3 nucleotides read TGCAGCGTCCAGGACCGGCCCCCTGAAGCTTTCTTT.